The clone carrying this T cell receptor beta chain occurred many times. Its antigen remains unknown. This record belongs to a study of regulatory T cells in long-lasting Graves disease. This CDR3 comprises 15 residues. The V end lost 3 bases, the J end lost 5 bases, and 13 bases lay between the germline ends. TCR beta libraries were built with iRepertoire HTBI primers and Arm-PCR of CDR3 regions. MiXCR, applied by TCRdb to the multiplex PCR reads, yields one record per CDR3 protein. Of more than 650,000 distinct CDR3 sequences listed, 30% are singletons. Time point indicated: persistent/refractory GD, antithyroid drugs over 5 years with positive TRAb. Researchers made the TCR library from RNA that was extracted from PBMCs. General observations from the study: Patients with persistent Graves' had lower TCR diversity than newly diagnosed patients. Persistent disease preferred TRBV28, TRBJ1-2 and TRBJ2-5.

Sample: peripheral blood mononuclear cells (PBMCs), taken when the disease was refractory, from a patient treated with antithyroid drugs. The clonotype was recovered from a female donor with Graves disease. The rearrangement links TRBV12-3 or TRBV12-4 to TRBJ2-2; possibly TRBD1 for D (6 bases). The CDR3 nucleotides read TGTGCCAGCAGTTTTTTACGGCAGGGGACCGGGGAGCTGTTTTTT. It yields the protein CASSFLRQGTGELFF.